This T cell receptor (beta chain) comes out of a study of T cells after posttransplantation cyclophosphamide. Germline V lookup: CDR1 GTSNPN, CDR2 SVGIG (reference sequence). The CDR3 has 15 residues. Deletions cut 4 bases from V and 8 bases from J, with 20 bases between. Treatment was busulfan-fludarabine conditioning, a marrow graft, and cyclophosphamide on days +3 and +4. Produced via immunoSEQ multiplex PCR; TCRdb's table is partial and in-frame only. This table holds some 10,000 clones, around four fifths found once. V usage is TRBV30 and J usage is TRBJ1-4; D ambiguous. The receptor was derived from a female patient aged 50-65 years who received an allogeneic stem cell transplant from a related donor, was CMV-positive, and had no GVHD. Some T cells may possibly be graft donor cells. The sequences come from PBMCs, collected roughly 2,000 days after allogeneic stem cell transplant with posttransplant cyclophosphamide. In nucleotides, the CDR3 is TGTGCCTGGAATGAACCCCCGGGATTGATGGAAAAACTGTTTTTT. It yields the protein CAWNEPPGLMEKLFF.